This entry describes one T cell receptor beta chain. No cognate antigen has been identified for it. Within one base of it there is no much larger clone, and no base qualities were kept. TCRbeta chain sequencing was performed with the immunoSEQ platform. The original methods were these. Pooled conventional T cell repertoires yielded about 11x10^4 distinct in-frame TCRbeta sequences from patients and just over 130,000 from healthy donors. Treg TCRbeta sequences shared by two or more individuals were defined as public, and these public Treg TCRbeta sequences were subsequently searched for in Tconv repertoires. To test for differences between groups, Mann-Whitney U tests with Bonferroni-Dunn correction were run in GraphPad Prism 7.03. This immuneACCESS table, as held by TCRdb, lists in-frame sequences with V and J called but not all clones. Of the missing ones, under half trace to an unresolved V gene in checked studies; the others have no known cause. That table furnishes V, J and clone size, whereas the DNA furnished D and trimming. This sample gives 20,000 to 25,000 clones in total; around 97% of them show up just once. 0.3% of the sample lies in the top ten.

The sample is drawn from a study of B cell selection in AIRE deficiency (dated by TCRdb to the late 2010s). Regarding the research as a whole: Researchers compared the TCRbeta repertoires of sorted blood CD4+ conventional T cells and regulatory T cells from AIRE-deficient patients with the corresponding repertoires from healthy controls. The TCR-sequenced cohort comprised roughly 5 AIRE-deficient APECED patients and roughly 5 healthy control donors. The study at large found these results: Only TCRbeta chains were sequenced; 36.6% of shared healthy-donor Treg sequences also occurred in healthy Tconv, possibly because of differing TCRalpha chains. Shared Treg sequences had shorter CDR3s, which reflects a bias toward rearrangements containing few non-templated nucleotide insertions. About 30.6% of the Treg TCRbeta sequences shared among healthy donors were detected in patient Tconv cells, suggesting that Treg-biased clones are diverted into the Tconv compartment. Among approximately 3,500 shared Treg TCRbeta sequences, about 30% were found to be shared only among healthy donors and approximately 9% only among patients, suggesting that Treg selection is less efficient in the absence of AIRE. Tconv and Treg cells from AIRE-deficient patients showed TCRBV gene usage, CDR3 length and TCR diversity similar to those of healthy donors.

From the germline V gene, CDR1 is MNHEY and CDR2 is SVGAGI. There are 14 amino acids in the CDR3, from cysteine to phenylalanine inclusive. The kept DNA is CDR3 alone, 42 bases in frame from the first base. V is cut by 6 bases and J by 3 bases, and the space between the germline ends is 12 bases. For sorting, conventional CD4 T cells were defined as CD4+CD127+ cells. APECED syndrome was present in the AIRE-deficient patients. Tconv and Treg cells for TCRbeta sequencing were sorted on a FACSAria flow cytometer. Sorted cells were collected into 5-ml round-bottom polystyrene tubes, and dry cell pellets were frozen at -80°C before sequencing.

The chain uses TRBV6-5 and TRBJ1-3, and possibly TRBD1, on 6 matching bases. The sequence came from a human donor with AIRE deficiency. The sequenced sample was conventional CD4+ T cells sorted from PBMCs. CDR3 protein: CASRPTGFGNTIYF. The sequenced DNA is TGTGCCAGCAGACCCACAGGGTTTGGAAACACCATATATTTT.